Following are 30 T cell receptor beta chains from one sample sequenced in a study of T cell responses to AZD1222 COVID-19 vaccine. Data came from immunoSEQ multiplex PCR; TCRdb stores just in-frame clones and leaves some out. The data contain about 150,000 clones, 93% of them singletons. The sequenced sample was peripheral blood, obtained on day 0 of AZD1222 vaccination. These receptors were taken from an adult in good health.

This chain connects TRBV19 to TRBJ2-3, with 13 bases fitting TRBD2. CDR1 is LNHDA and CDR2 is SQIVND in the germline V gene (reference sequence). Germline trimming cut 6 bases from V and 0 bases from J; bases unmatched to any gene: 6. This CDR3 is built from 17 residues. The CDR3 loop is CASSARGLAGSTDTQYF. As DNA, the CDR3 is TGTGCCAGTAGCGCACGGGGACTAGCGGGGAGCACAGATACGCAGTATTTT. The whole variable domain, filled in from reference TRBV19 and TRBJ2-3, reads DGGITQSPKYLFRKEGQNVTLSCEQNLNHDAMYWYRQDPGQGLRLIYYSQIVNDFQKGDIAEGYSVSREKKESFPLTVTSAQKNPTAFYLCASSARGLAGSTDTQYFGPGTRLTVL.

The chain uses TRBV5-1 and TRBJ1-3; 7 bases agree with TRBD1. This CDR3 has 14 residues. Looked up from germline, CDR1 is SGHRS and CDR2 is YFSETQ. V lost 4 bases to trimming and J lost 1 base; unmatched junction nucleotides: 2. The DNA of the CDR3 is TGCGCCAGCAGCAAGGGACAGTCTGGAAACACCATATATTTT. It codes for CASSKGQSGNTIYF. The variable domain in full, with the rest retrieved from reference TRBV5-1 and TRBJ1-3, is KAGVTQTPRYLIKTRGQQVTLSCSPISGHRSVSWYQQTPGQGLQFLFEYFSETQRNKGNFPGRFSGRQFSNSRSEMNVSTLELGDSALYLCASSKGQSGNTIYFGEGSWLTVV.

The CDR3 protein is CSASTSGGVYEQYF. The CDR3 DNA reads as TGCAGTGCTAGTACTAGCGGGGGGGTCTACGAGCAGTACTTC. This sequence joins TRBV20-1 and TRBJ2-7, with TRBD2 identical over 13 bases. The germline V gene encodes CDR1 DFQATT and CDR2 SNEGSKA (reference sequence). V trimming: 3 bases; J trimming: 3 bases; junction bases outside the gene matches: 2. The CDR3 runs to 14 residues.

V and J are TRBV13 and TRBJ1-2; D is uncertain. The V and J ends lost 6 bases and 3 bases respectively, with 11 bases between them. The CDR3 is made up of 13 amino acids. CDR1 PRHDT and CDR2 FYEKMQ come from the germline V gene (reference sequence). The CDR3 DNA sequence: TGTGCCAGCAGAGCCCGGGTGGACTATGGCTACACCTTC. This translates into CASRARVDYGYTF.

CDR3 bases: TGCGCCAGCAGCTTGGACCCAGGGTACGGAAATGAGCAGTTCTTC. Amino acid sequence: CASSLDPGYGNEQFF. This chain joins TRBV5-1 and TRBJ2-1; D may be TRBD1 (5 bases). Germline CDR1 SGHRS, CDR2 YFSETQ. Trimming removed 0 bases from V and 7 bases from J, with 14 bases in between. The CDR3 runs 15 residues.

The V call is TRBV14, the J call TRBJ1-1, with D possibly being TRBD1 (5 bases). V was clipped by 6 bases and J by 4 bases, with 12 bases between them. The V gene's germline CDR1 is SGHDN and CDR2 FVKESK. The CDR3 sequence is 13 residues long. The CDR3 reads CASRPSGATEAFF. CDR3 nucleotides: TGTGCCAGCAGACCCTCTGGGGCCACTGAAGCTTTCTTT.

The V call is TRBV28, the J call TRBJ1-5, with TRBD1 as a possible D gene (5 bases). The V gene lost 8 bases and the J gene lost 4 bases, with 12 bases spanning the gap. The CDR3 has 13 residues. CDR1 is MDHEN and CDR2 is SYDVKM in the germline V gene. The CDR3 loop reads CASLLRGNQPQHF. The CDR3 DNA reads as TGTGCCAGCTTACTGCGGGGGAATCAGCCCCAGCATTTT.

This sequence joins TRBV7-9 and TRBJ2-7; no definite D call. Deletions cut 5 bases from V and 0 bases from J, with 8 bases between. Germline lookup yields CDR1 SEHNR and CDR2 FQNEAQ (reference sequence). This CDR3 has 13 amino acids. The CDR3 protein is CASSPLSSYEQYF. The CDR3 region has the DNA TGTGCCAGCAGCCCCCTAAGCTCCTACGAGCAGTACTTC.

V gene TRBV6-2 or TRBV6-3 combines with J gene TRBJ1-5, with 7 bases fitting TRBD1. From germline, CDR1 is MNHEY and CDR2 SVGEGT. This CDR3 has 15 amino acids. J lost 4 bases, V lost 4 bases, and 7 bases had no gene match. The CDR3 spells CASSFMDRINQPQHF. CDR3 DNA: TGTGCCAGCAGTTTCATGGACAGGATAAATCAGCCCCAGCATTTT.

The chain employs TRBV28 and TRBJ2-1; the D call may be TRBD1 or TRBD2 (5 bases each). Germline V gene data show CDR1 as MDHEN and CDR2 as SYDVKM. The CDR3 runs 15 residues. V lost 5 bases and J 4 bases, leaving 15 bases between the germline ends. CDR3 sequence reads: CASSLKGRVYNEQFF. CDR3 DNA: TGTGCCAGCAGTCTAAAGGGACGCGTTTACAATGAGCAGTTCTTC.

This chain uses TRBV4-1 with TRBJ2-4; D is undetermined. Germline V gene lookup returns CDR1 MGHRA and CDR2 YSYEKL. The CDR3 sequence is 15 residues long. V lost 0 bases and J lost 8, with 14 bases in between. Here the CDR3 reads CASSQDAGPWDIQYF. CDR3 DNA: TGCGCCAGCAGCCAAGATGCTGGGCCCTGGGACATTCAGTACTTC.

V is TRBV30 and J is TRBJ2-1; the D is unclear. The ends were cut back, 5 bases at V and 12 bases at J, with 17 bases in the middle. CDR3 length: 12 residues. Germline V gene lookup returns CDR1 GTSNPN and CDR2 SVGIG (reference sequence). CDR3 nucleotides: TGTGCCTGGCTAGGCCCCTGGGGTAGGCAGTTCTTC. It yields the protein CAWLGPWGRQFF.

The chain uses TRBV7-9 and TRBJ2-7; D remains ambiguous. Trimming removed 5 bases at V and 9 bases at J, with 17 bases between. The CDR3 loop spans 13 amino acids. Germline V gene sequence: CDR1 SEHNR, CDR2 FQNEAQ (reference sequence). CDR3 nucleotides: TGTGCCAGCAGCCGAGTTGGCGCGACCCGGCAGTACTTC. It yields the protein CASSRVGATRQYF.

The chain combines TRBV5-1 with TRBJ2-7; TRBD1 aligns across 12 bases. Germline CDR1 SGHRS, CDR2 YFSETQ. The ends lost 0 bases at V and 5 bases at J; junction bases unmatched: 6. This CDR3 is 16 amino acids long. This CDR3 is CASSLGDRGRGNEQYF. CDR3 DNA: TGCGCCAGCAGCTTGGGGGACAGGGGGCGTGGGAACGAGCAGTACTTC.

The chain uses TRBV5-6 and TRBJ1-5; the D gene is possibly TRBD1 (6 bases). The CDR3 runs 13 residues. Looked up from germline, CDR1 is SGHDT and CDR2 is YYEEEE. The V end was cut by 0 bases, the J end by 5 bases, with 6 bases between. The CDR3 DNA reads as TGTGCCAGCAGCTTGGGGACAGATCAGCCCCAGCATTTT. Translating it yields CASSLGTDQPQHF.

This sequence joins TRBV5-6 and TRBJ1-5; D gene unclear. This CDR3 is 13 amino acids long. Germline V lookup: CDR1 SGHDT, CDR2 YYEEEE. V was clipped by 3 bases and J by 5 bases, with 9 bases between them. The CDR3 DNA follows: TGTGCCAGCAGCTCCGGCGGATATCAGCCCCAGCATTTT. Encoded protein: CASSSGGYQPQHF.

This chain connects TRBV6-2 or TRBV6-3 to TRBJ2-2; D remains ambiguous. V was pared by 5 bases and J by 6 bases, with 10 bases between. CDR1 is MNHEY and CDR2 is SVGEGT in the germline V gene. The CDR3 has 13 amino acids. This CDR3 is CASSQFWSGELFF. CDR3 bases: TGTGCCAGCAGTCAATTCTGGTCCGGGGAGCTGTTTTTT.

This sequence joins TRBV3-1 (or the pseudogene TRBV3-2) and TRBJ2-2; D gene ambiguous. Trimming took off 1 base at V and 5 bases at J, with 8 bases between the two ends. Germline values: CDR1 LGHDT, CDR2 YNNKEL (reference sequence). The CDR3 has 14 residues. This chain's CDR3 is CASSQGPRTGELFF. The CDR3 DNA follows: TGTGCCAGCAGCCAAGGGCCCCGGACCGGGGAGCTGTTTTTT.

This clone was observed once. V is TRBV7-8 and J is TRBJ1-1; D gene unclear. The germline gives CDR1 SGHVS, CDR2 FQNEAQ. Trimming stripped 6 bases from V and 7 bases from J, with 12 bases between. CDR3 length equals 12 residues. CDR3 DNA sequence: TGTGCCAGCAGACCCAACAGAGGTGAAGCTTTCTTT. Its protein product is CASRPNRGEAFF. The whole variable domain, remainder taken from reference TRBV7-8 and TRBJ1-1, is GAGVSQSPRYKVAKRGQDVALRCDPISGHVSLFWYQQALGQGPEFLTYFQNEAQLDKSGLPSDRFFAERPEGSVSTLKIQRTQQEDSAVYLCASRPNRGEAFFGQGTRLTVV.

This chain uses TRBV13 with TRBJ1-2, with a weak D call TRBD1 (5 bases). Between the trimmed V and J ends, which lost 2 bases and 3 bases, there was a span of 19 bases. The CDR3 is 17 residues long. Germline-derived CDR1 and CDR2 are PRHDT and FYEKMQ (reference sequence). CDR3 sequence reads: CASSLSGLGGGDYGYTF. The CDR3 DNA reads TGTGCCAGCAGCTTAAGCGGGCTCGGGGGAGGCGACTATGGCTACACCTTC. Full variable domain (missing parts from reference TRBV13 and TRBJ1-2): AAGVIQSPRHLIKEKRETATLKCYPIPRHDTVYWYQQGPGQDPQFLISFYEKMQSDKGSIPDRFSAQQFSDYHSELNMSSLELGDSALYFCASSLSGLGGGDYGYTFGSGTRLTVV.

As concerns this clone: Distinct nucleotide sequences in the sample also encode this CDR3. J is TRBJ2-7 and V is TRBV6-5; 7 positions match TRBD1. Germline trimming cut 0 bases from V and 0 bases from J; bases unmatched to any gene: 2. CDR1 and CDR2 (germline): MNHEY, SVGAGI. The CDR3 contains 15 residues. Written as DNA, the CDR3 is TGTGCCAGCAGTTACTCGGCAGGGGGCTCCTACGAGCAGTACTTC. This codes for CASSYSAGGSYEQYF.

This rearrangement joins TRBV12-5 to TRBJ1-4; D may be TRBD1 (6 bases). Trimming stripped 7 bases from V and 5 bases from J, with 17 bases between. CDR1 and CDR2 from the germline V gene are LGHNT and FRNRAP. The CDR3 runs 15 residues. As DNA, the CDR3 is TGTGCTAGTGAACGCGGCGGGGACATGAATGAAAAACTGTTTTTT. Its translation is CASERGGDMNEKLFF.

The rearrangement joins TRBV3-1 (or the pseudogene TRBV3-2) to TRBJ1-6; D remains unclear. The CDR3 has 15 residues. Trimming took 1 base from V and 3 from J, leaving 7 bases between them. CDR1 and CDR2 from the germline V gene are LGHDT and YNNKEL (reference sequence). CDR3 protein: CASSQGQIYNSPLHF. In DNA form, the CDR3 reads TGTGCCAGCAGCCAAGGGCAGATCTATAATTCACCCCTCCACTTT.

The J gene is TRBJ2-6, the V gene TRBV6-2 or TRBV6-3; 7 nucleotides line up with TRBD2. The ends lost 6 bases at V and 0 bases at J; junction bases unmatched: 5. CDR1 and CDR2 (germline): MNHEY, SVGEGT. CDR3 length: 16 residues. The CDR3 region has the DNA TGTGCCAGCAGCCGCGGGGGACCCTCTGGGGCCAACGTCCTGACTTTC. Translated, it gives CASSRGGPSGANVLTF.

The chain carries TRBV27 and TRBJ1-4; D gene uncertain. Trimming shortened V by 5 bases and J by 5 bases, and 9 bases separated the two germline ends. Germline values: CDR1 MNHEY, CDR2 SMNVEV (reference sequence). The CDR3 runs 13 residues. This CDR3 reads CASSGRGNEKLFF. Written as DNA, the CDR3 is TGTGCCAGCAGTGGACGGGGAAATGAAAAACTGTTTTTT.

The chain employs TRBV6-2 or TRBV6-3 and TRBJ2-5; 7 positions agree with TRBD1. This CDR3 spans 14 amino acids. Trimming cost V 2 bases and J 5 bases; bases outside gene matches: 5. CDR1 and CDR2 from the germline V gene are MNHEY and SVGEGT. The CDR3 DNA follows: TGTGCCAGCAGTTACCAGGGGGTGGGGGAGACCCAGTACTTC. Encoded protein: CASSYQGVGETQYF.

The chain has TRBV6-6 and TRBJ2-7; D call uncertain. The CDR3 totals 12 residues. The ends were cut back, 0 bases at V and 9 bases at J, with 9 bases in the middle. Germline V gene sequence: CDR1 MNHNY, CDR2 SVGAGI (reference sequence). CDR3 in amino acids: CASSYSPVGQYF. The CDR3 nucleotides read TGTGCCAGCAGTTACTCCCCTGTGGGGCAGTACTTC.

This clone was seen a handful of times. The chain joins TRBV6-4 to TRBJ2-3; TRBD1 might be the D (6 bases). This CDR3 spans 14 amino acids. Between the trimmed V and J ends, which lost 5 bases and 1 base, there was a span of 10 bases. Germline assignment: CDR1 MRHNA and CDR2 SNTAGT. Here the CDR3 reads CASSPQGGTDTQYF. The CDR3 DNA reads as TGTGCCAGCAGTCCACAGGGCGGCACAGATACGCAGTATTTT.

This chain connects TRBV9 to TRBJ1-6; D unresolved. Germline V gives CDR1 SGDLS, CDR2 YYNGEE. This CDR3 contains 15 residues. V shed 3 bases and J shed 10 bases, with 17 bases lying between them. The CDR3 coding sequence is TGTGCCAGCAGCGGGGAGAGGAGGGCAAGCTCACCCCTCCACTTT. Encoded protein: CASSGERRASSPLHF.

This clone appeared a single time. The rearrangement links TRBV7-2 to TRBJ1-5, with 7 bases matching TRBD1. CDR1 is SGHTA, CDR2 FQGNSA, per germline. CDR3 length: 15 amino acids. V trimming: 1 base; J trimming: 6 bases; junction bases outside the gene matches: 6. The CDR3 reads CASSLGGRGIQPQHF. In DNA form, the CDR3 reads TGTGCCAGCAGCTTAGGAGGCAGGGGGATTCAGCCCCAGCATTTT.